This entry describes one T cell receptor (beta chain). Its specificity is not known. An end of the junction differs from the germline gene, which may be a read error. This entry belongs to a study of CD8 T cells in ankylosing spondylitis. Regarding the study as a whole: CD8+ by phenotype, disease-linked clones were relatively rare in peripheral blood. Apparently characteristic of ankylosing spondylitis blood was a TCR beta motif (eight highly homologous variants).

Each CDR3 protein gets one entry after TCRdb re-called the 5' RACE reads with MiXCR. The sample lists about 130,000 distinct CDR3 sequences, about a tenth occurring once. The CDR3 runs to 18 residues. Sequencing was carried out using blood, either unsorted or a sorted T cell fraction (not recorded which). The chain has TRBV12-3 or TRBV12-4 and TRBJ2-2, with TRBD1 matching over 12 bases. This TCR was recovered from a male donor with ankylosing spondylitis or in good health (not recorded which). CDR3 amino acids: CTSSPWGTGGAGTGELFF. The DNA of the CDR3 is TGTACCAGCAGTCCTTGGGGGACAGGGGGCGCAGGGACCGGGGAGCTGTTTTTT.